Here is one T cell receptor beta chain with its context. This sample was taken from a study of blood T cell repertoires in COVID-19. The wider study: T cells, B-cell-depleted T cells, or PBMCs supplied cDNA or gDNA.

Deletions cut 2 bases from V and 6 bases from J, with 13 bases between. Per germline, CDR1 GTSNPN and CDR2 SVGIG (reference sequence). The CDR3 is made up of 13 amino acids. Patients of the Seattle cohort, enrolled during active infection, were followed longitudinally. Under the authors' procedure: Reference gene primer amplification gave nucleated cell count estimates. The method was immunoSEQ multiplex PCR; TCRdb's version includes in-frame clones alone and lacks a portion of them. V, J and clone size reflect that table, while D and trimming were determined from the DNA. The table shows 200,000 to 250,000 clones, with around 83% occurring only once.

Sequenced material: peripheral blood. J is TRBJ1-1 and V is TRBV30; D gene uncertain. This receptor was identified in a woman over 75 with COVID-19, enrolled during active disease. CDR3 sequence (DNA): TGTGCCTGGAGTCCTCAACTAACACCTGAAGCTTTCTTT. Its translation: CAWSPQLTPEAFF.